Shown below are 10 T cell receptor beta chains from a single sample sequenced in a study of cytomegalovirus exposure and HLA in healthy donors. The PCR contained 60 Vbeta and 13 Jbeta primers. TCRdb keeps only in-frame clones here, not all; method: immunoSEQ multiplex PCR. This table holds over 150,000 clones, 70% to 80% found once. Sequencing was carried out using PBMCs. The receptors shown here come from a male donor in good health and CMV-seronegative.

As regards this clone: Sequence at one end of the junction differs from germline and may be a read error. The sample holds other DNA sequences that translate to the same CDR3. The V gene is TRBV6-1, the J gene TRBJ1-6; D remains ambiguous. The CDR3 has 16 amino acids. Germline V gives CDR1 MNHNS, CDR2 SASEGT. The CDR3 coding sequence is TGTGCCAGCAGTGTTAGAGATATCTCCCTTAATTCCCCCCTCCACTTT. Translation: CASSVRDISLNSPLHF.

J is TRBJ2-1 and V is TRBV6-1; a possible D gene is TRBD1 (5 bases). Trimming stripped 7 bases from V and 0 bases from J, with 13 bases between. The CDR3 is 15 residues long. Germline V gene lookup returns CDR1 MNHNS and CDR2 SASEGT. CDR3 bases: TGTGCCAGCAAGGTGGGGCGGTCCTCCTACAATGAGCAGTTCTTC. Translated, it gives CASKVGRSSYNEQFF.

The chain carries TRBV28 and TRBJ1-1; D is possibly TRBD1 (6 bases). The CDR3 loop spans 17 amino acids. In germline, CDR1 is MDHEN, CDR2 SYDVKM. V gave up 5 bases and J gave up 0 bases, with 19 bases separating them. The CDR3 is CASSTSGTPSLNTEAFF. The DNA for the CDR3 is TGTGCCAGCAGTACATCCGGGACACCTTCTTTGAACACTGAAGCTTTCTTT.

V and J are TRBV7-8 and TRBJ2-1, with D perhaps TRBD2 (6 bases). There are 16 residues in the CDR3. V was cut by 4 bases and J by 2 bases, with 15 bases left in between. Germline-derived CDR1 and CDR2 are SGHVS and FQNEAQ. Here the CDR3 DNA reads TGTGCCAGCAGCTACGAGCGGGTCTACACCTACAATGAGCAGTTCTTC. It translates to CASSYERVYTYNEQFF.

This chain connects TRBV30 to TRBJ2-3, with unresolved D. The CDR3 length is 11 residues. Trimming removed 4 bases from V and 6 bases from J, with 8 bases in between. CDR1 is GTSNPN and CDR2 is SVGIG in the germline V gene (reference sequence). CDR3 bases: TGTGCCTGGAACGCGGCGGATACGCAGTATTTT. Translating gives CAWNAADTQYF.

In the case of this clone: An end of the junction differs from the germline gene, which may be a read error. The chain links TRBV7-9 to TRBJ1-1; 9 bases are a match to TRBD1. Germline-derived CDR1 and CDR2 are SEHNR and FQNEAQ (reference sequence). The CDR3 spans 14 residues. The CDR3 DNA reads as TGTGCCAGCAACTTACAGGGGGCTCTGACTGAAGCTTTCTTT. Amino acids: CASNLQGALTEAFF.

As regards this clone: Other nucleotide sequences from this sample produce the same CDR3. CDR3 region: CASSELRTVNQPQHF. Here the CDR3 DNA reads TGTGCCAGCAGTGAATTGAGAACAGTCAATCAGCCCCAGCATTTT. The chain combines TRBV25-1 with TRBJ1-5; D is ambiguous. The CDR3 covers 15 residues. V was cut by 1 base and J by 3 bases, with 10 bases left in between. The germline CDR1 and CDR2 sequences are MGHDK and SYGVNS.

The rearrangement joins TRBV7-3 to TRBJ2-3, with a possible D match to TRBD2 (7 bases). Germline V lookup: CDR1 SGHTA, CDR2 FQGTGA. The CDR3 is 16 residues long. Trimming left V 1 base short and J 6 bases short, with 17 bases between. The CDR3 DNA reads as TGTGCCAGCAGCTTAATGGGGGGGCGCGTCGGTGATACGCAGTATTTT. The encoded protein is CASSLMGGRVGDTQYF.

The chain uses TRBV19 and TRBJ1-1; D gene unclear. The length of the CDR3 is 14 residues. Germline CDR1 LNHDA, CDR2 SQIVND (reference sequence). The V end lost 7 bases, the J end lost 0 bases, and 12 bases lay between the germline ends. The CDR3 loop is CASTQRPLNTEAFF. The CDR3 DNA follows: TGTGCCAGTACCCAGCGGCCTCTGAACACTGAAGCTTTCTTT.

This chain links TRBV27 with TRBJ1-5, with D maybe TRBD1 (5 bases). This CDR3 is built from 14 residues. Germline V gives CDR1 MNHEY, CDR2 SMNVEV (reference sequence). The V end lost 2 bases, the J end lost 4 bases, and 9 bases lay between the germline ends. The CDR3 loop reads CASSLGGANQPQHF. For the CDR3, the DNA is TGTGCCAGCAGTTTAGGAGGGGCAAATCAGCCCCAGCATTTT.